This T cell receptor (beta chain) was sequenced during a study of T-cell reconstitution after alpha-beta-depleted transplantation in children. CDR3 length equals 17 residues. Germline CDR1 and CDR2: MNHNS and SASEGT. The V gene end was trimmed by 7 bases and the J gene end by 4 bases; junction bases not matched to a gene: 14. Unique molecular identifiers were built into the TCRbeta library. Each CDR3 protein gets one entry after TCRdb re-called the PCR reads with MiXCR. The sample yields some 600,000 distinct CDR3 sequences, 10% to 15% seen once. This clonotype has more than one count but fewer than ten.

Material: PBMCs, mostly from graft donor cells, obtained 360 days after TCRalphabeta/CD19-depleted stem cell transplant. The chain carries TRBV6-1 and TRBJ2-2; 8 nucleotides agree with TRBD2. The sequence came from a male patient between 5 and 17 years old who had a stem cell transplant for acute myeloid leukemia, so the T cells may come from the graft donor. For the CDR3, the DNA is TGTGCCAGCACCCGTTCGACGGGGGGGCCCGTCACCGGGGAGCTGTTTTTT. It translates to CASTRSTGGPVTGELFF.